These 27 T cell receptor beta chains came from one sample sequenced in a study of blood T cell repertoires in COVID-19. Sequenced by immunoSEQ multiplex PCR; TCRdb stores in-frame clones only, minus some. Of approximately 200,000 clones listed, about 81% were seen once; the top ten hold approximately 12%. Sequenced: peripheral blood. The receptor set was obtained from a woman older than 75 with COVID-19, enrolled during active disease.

The CDR3 reads CASSSYGGLNQPQHF. For the CDR3, the DNA is TGTGCCAGCAGTAGTTACGGGGGGCTCAATCAGCCCCAGCATTTT. This chain connects TRBV2 to TRBJ1-5, with a tentative D call TRBD1 (6 bases). Between the trimmed V and J ends, which lost 5 bases and 3 bases, there was a span of 14 bases. In germline, CDR1 is SNHLY, CDR2 FYNNEI. The CDR3 consists of 15 residues.

CDR3 protein: CASSFWDRPYEQYF. The CDR3 DNA sequence: TGTGCCAGCAGTTTTTGGGACAGACCCTACGAGCAGTACTTC. The J gene is TRBJ2-7, the V gene TRBV27; 7 bases line up with TRBD1. The CDR3 has 14 residues. The germline V gene encodes CDR1 MNHEY and CDR2 SMNVEV (reference sequence). V lost 3 bases to trimming and J lost 2 bases; unmatched junction nucleotides: 4.

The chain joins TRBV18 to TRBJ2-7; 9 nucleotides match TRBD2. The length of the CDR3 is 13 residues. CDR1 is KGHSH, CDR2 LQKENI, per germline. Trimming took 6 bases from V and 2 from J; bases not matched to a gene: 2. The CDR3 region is CASSRTSAYEQYF. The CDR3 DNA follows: TGTGCCAGCTCTCGGACTAGCGCCTACGAGCAGTACTTC. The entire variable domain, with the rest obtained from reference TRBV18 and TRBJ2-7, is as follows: NAGVMQNPRHLVRRRGQEARLRCSPMKGHSHVYWYRQLPEEGLKFMVYLQKENIIDESGMPKERFSAEFPKEGPSILRIQQVVRGDSAAYFCASSRTSAYEQYFGPGTRLTVT.

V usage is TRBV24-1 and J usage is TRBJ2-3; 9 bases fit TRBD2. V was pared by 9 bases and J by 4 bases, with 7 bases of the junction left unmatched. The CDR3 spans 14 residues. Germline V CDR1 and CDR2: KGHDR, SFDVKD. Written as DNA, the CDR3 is TGTGCCACCGGAGGACTAGCGAGTCCAGATACGCAGTATTTT. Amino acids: CATGGLASPDTQYF.

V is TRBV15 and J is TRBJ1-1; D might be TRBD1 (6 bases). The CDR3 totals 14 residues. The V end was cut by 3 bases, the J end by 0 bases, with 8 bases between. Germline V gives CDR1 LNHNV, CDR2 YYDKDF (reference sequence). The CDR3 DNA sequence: TGTGCCACCAGCAGGGACAGAGTGAACACTGAAGCTTTCTTT. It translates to CATSRDRVNTEAFF.

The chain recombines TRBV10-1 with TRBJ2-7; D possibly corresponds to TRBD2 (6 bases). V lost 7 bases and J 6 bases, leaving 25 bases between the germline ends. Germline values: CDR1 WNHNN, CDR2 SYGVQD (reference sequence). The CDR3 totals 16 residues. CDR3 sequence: CASISRGNSAFREQYF. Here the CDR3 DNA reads TGCGCCAGCATTAGTCGGGGGAATTCGGCATTCCGCGAGCAGTACTTC.

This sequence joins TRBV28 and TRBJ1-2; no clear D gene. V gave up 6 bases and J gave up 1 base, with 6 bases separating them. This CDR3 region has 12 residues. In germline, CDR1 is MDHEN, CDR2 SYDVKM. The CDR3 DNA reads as TGTGCCAGCAGGGACTTTAACTATGGCTACACCTTC. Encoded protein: CASRDFNYGYTF.

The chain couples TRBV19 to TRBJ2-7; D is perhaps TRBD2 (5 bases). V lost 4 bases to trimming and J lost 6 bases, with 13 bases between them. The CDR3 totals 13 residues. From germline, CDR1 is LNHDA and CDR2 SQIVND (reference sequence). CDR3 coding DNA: TGTGCCAGTAGTACCACACCGGGGTCCGAGCAGTACTTC. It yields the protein CASSTTPGSEQYF.

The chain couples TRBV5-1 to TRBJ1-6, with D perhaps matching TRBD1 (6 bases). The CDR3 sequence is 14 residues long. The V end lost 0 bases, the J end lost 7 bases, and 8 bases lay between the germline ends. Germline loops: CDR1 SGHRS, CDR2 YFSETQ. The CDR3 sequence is CASSLDGQNSPLHF. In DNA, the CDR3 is TGCGCCAGCAGCTTGGATGGACAGAATTCACCCCTCCACTTT.

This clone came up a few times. DNA for the CDR3: TGTGCCATCAGTGAAACTCCGACAGGGGTGGACTATGGCTACACCTTC. It is translated as CAISETPTGVDYGYTF. The rearrangement links TRBV10-3 to TRBJ1-2; 8 bases align to TRBD1. CDR1 is ENHRY, CDR2 SYGVKD, per germline. This CDR3 is 16 amino acids long. The trim removed 3 bases at V and 3 bases at J, leaving 9 bases unmatched.

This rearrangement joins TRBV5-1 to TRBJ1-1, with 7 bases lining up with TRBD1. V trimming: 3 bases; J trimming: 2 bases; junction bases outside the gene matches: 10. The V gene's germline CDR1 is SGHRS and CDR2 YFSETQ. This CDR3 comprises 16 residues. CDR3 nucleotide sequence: TGCGCCAGCAGCTACGGGCGGGGACAGTTTAACACTGAAGCTTTCTTT. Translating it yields CASSYGRGQFNTEAFF.

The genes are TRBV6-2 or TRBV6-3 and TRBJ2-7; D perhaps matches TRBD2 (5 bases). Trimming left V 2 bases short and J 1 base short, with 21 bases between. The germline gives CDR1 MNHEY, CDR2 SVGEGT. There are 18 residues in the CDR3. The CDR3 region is CASSYTTGSGLSSYEQYF. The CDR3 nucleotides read TGTGCCAGCAGTTACACTACGGGATCCGGGTTATCGTCCTACGAGCAGTACTTC.

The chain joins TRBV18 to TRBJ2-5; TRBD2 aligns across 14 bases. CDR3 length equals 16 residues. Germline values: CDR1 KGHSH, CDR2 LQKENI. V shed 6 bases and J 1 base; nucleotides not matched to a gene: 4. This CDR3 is CASSLTSGRVQETQYF. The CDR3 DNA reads TGTGCCAGCTCGCTGACTAGCGGGAGGGTCCAAGAGACCCAGTACTTC. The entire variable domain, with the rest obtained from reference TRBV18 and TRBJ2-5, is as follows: NAGVMQNPRHLVRRRGQEARLRCSPMKGHSHVYWYRQLPEEGLKFMVYLQKENIIDESGMPKERFSAEFPKEGPSILRIQQVVRGDSAAYFCASSLTSGRVQETQYFGPGTRLLVL.

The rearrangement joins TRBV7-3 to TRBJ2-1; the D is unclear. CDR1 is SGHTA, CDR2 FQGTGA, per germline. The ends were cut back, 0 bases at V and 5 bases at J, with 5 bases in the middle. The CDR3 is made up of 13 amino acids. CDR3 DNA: TGTGCCAGCAGCTTAACGTATAACAATGAGCAGTTCTTC. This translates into CASSLTYNNEQFF.

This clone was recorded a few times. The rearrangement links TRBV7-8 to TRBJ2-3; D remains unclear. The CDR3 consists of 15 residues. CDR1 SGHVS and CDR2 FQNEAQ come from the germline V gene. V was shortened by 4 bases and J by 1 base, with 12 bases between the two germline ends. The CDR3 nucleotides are TGTGCCAGCAGCTCCCTTGGCGGTGGCACAGATACGCAGTATTTT. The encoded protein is CASSSLGGGTDTQYF.

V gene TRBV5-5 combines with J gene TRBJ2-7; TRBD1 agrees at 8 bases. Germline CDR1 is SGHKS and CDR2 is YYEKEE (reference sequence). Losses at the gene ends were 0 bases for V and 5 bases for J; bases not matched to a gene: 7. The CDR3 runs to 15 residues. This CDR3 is CASSLVGQGHNEQYF. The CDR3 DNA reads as TGTGCCAGCAGCTTGGTAGGACAGGGCCACAACGAGCAGTACTTC.

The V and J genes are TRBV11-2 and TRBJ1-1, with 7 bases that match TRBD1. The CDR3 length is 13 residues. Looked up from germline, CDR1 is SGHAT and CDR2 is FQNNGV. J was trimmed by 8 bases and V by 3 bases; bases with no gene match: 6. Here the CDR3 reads CASSLSRDREAFF. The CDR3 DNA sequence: TGTGCCAGCAGCTTGTCCCGGGACAGAGAAGCTTTCTTT.

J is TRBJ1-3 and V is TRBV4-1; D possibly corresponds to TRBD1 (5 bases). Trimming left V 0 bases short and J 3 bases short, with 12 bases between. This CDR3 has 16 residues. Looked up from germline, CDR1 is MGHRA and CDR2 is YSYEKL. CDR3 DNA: TGCGCCAGCAGCCAAGAAAGCCAGGGAGGTGGAAACACCATATATTTT. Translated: CASSQESQGGGNTIYF.

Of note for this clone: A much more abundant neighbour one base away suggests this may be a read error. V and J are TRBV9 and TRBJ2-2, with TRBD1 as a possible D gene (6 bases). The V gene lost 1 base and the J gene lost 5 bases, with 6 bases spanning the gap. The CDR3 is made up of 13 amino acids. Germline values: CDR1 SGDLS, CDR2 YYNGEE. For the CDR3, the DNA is TGTGCCAGCAGCGTAACAGGGACCGGGGAGCTGTTTTTT. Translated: CASSVTGTGELFF.

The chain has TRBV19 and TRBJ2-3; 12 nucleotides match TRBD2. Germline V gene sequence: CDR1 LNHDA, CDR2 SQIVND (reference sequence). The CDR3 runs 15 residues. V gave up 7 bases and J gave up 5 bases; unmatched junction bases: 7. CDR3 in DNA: TGTGCCAGTACCAAAGGACTAGCGGGATTAGATACGCAGTATTTT. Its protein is CASTKGLAGLDTQYF.

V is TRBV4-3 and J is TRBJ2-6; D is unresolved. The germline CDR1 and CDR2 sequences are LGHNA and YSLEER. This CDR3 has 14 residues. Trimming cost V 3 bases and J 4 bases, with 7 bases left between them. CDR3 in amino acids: CASSQARGANVLTF. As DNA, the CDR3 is TGCGCCAGCAGCCAGGCCAGAGGGGCCAACGTCCTGACTTTC.

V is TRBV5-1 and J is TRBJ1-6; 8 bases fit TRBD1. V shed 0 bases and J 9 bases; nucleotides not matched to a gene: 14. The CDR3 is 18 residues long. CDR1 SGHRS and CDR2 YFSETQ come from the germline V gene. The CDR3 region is CASSLEIPGQAPGSPLHF. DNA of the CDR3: TGCGCCAGCAGCTTGGAAATACCGGGACAGGCCCCTGGTTCACCCCTCCACTTT.

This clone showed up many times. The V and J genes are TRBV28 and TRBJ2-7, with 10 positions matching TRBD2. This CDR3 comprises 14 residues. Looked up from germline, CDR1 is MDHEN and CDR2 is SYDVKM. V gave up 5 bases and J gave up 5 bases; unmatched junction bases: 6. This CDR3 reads CASSGLAGAHEQYF. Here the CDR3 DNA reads TGTGCCAGCAGTGGTCTAGCGGGAGCCCACGAGCAGTACTTC.

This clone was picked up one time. The DNA of the CDR3 is TGTGCCAGCAGCCCTTGGACAGCCACGTTCGGGAAACTGTTTTTT. This encodes CASSPWTATFGKLFF. The gene calls are TRBV14 and TRBJ1-4; D may be TRBD1 (6 bases). The V end lost 4 bases, the J end lost 11 bases, and 20 bases lay between the germline ends. The CDR3 is 15 amino acids. Germline V gives CDR1 SGHDN, CDR2 FVKESK.

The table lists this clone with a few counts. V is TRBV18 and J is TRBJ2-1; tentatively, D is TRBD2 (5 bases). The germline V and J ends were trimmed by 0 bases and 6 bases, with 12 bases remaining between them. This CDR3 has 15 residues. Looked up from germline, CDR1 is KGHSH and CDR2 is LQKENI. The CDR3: CASSPPPGIGNEQFF. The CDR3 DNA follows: TGTGCCAGCTCACCACCCCCGGGAATCGGCAATGAGCAGTTCTTC. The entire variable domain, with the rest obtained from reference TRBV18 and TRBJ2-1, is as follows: NAGVMQNPRHLVRRRGQEARLRCSPMKGHSHVYWYRQLPEEGLKFMVYLQKENIIDESGMPKERFSAEFPKEGPSILRIQQVVRGDSAAYFCASSPPPGIGNEQFFGPGTRLTVL.

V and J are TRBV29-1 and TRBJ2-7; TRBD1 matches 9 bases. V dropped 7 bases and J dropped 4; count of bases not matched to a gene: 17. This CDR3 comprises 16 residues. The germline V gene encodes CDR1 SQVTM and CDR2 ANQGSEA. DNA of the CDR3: TGCAGCGCCCGGGGAGGAACAGGGGGCGCTTGGTACGAGCAGTACTTC. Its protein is CSARGGTGGAWYEQYF.

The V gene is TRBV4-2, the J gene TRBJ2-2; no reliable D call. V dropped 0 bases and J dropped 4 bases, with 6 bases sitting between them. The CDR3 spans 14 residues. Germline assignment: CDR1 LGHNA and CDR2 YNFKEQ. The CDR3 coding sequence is TGTGCCAGCAGCCAAGATCACGGCACCGGGGAGCTGTTTTTT. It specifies CASSQDHGTGELFF.